This T cell receptor beta chain is drawn from a study of T cells in localized non-small cell lung cancer. Whole-study results and caveats: Sequencing was restricted to one tumor region; therefore, heterogeneity remains possible. Exceeding tumor, uninvolved adjacent lung had the highest T cell clonality.

As to this clone: Its antigen is as yet unknown.

TCRdb keeps only in-frame clones here, not all; method: immunoSEQ multiplex PCR. The table has approximately 89,000 clones, around 80% seen once; the top ten hold under 25%. Trimming left V 4 bases short and J 0 bases short, with 10 bases between. The CDR3 contains 15 residues. CDR1 is SGHTA, CDR2 FQGNSA, per germline. Material: PBMCs, obtained before any cancer treatment. This clonotype was sampled from a man between 40 and 70 years old with stage II squamous cell lung carcinoma. The rearrangement links TRBV7-2 to TRBJ1-3; tentatively, D is TRBD1 (5 bases). CDR3 bases: TGTGCCAGCAGCTCAGGGACGGTCTCTGGAAACACCATATATTTT. Translating it yields CASSSGTVSGNTIYF.